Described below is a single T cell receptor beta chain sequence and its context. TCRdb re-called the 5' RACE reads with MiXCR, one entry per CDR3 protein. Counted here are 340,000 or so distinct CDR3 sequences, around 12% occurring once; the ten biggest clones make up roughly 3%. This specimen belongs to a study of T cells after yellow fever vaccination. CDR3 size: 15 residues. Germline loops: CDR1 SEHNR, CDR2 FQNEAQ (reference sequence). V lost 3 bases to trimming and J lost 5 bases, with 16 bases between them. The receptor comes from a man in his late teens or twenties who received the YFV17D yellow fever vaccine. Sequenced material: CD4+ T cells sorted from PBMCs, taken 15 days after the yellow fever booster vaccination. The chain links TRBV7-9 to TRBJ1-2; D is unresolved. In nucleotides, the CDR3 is TGTGCCAGCAGCTTTAATCCCGCAGACTCATATGGCTACACCTTC. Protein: CASSFNPADSYGYTF.